These 28 T cell receptor beta chains were all obtained from the same sample, sequenced in a study of cytomegalovirus exposure and HLA in healthy donors. PCR employed 60 Vbeta and 13 Jbeta primers. Using immunoSEQ multiplex PCR, the repertoire was profiled, and TCRdb retains in-frame clones only, with some absent. Seen here are approximately 170,000 clones, roughly 80% observed once, and the top ten hold 2% to 2.5%. Material: PBMCs. Receptors originate from a male donor in good health and CMV-seronegative.

This clone was detected once. The chain carries TRBV5-1 and TRBJ1-1; D is unresolved. The V end was cut by 0 bases, the J end by 5 bases, with 14 bases between. The CDR3 spans 15 residues. Germline loops: CDR1 SGHRS, CDR2 YFSETQ. CDR3 bases: TGCGCCAGCAGCTTGGGGGAGGTCGGGTCAACTGAAGCTTTCTTT. Translated: CASSLGEVGSTEAFF.

CDR3 loop: CASSLDGSGVDEQFF. The CDR3 coding sequence is TGCGCCAGCAGCTTGGATGGAAGCGGGGTAGATGAGCAGTTCTTC. The V call is TRBV5-1, the J call TRBJ2-1; TRBD2 matches 7 bases. CDR1 SGHRS and CDR2 YFSETQ come from the germline V gene. V lost 0 bases to trimming and J lost 8 bases; unmatched junction nucleotides: 8. This CDR3 region has 15 residues.

The chain has TRBV5-1 and TRBJ2-2; D uncertain. V shed 0 bases and J shed 5 bases, with 8 bases lying between them. The CDR3 has 14 residues. Per the germline V gene, CDR1 is SGHRS and CDR2 is YFSETQ. In DNA, the CDR3 is TGCGCCAGCAGCTTGGGGTCTAGTACCGGGGAGCTGTTTTTT. This translates into CASSLGSSTGELFF.

The chain employs TRBV20-1 and TRBJ2-5, with D possibly being TRBD2 (5 bases). Germline values: CDR1 DFQATT, CDR2 SNEGSKA (reference sequence). The CDR3 runs 11 residues. V was clipped by 3 bases and J by 3 bases, with 5 bases between them. CDR3 in DNA: TGCAGTGCTAGCGGGGAAGAGACCCAGTACTTC. Amino acids: CSASGEETQYF.

The genes are TRBV27 and TRBJ2-5; 7 bases agree with TRBD1. CDR3 length equals 14 residues. Losses at the gene ends were 7 bases for V and 1 base for J; bases not matched to a gene: 6. Germline values: CDR1 MNHEY, CDR2 SMNVEV (reference sequence). The CDR3 region is CASKLTGVQETQYF. CDR3 bases: TGTGCCAGCAAGCTCACAGGGGTCCAAGAGACCCAGTACTTC.

The genes are TRBV19 and TRBJ2-5; D might be TRBD1 (5 bases). The J call may be in error: the DNA end matches TRBJ2-7 better. This CDR3 region has 13 residues. Germline lookup yields CDR1 LNHDA and CDR2 SQIVND (reference sequence). In DNA form, the CDR3 reads TGTGCCAGTAGTATAAGACAGAACTACGAGCAGTACTTC. Its translation: CASSIRQNYEQYF.

This clone was found a few times. This chain connects TRBV5-4 to TRBJ2-5, with TRBD1 matching over 7 bases. Germline V gives CDR1 SGHNT, CDR2 YYREEE (reference sequence). The CDR3 consists of 14 residues. V lost 3 bases and J lost 3; bases outside the gene matches: 5. CDR3 residues: CASSSPTGEETQYF. The DNA for the CDR3 is TGTGCCAGCAGCTCCCCCACAGGGGAAGAGACCCAGTACTTC.

This rearrangement joins TRBV6-1 to TRBJ2-5; a weak D match, TRBD2 (5 bases). V was clipped by 10 bases and J by 7 bases, with 22 bases between them. Per the germline V gene, CDR1 is MNHNS and CDR2 is SASEGT. The CDR3 sequence is 14 residues long. The CDR3 loop is CANHPVGRDRTQYF. In nucleotides, the CDR3 is TGTGCCAACCACCCAGTGGGTCGGGATCGGACCCAGTACTTC.

V gene TRBV19 combines with J gene TRBJ2-3; weak D call: TRBD1 (6 bases). CDR1 is LNHDA, CDR2 SQIVND, per germline (reference sequence). CDR3 size: 17 residues. Trimming took 9 bases from V and 1 from J, leaving 23 bases between them. This CDR3 reads CASGGGRGSGGTDTQYF. CDR3 in DNA: TGTGCCAGCGGCGGCGGCAGGGGATCTGGGGGCACAGATACGCAGTATTTT.

V and J are TRBV11-3 and TRBJ1-1; D ambiguous. The germline CDR1 and CDR2 sequences are SGHNT and YENEEA. This CDR3 is 14 amino acids long. Trimming removed 3 bases at V and 1 base at J, with 9 bases between. The CDR3 here is CASSLGAGNTEAFF. CDR3 in DNA: TGTGCCAGCAGCTTGGGCGCGGGGAACACTGAAGCTTTCTTT.

This clone was observed once. The chain joins TRBV19 to TRBJ1-5; 7 bases map to TRBD1. There are 13 residues in the CDR3. V shed 6 bases, J shed 5 bases, and the junction held 4 bases outside the gene matches. CDR1 is LNHDA, CDR2 SQIVND, per germline (reference sequence). CDR3 sequence reads: CASRGDRDQPQHF. CDR3 sequence (DNA): TGTGCCAGTAGAGGGGACAGAGATCAGCCCCAGCATTTT.

J is TRBJ1-6 and V is TRBV18; 8 bases are shared with TRBD1. The CDR3 sequence is 18 residues long. The germline gives CDR1 KGHSH, CDR2 LQKENI. Losses at the gene ends were 6 bases for V and 0 bases for J; bases not matched to a gene: 10. CDR3 sequence (DNA): TGTGCCAGCTCTCACGGACAGGGCCGAAGCTCCTATAATTCACCCCTCCACTTT. As protein: CASSHGQGRSSYNSPLHF.

The chain uses TRBV27 and TRBJ2-3; TRBD2 agrees at 8 bases. CDR1 is MNHEY, CDR2 SMNVEV, per germline (reference sequence). This CDR3 contains 18 residues. Trimming took 3 bases from V and 2 from J; bases not matched to a gene: 13. The CDR3 region has the DNA TGTGCCAGCAGTTTCACCCTGGGACTAGGCGATCCCACAGATACGCAGTATTTT. It encodes CASSFTLGLGDPTDTQYF.

V and J are TRBV12-5 and TRBJ1-3; maybe TRBD1 (5 bases). Germline CDR1 and CDR2: LGHNT and FRNRAP. Trimming shortened V by 6 bases and J by 1 base, and 7 bases separated the two germline ends. This CDR3 is built from 13 residues. CDR3 protein: CASGGVSGNTIYF. The CDR3 coding sequence is TGTGCTAGTGGAGGGGTGTCTGGAAACACCATATATTTT. The full variable domain, rest sourced from reference TRBV12-5 and TRBJ1-3, is DARVTQTPRHKVTEMGQEVTMRCQPILGHNTVFWYRQTMMQGLELLAYFRNRAPLDDSGMPKDRFSAEMPDATLATLKIQPSEPRDSAVYFCASGGVSGNTIYFGEGSWLTVV.

The J gene is TRBJ2-7, the V gene TRBV6-1, with 7 bases matching TRBD2. Losses at the gene ends were 4 bases for V and 0 bases for J; bases not matched to a gene: 15. CDR1 MNHNS and CDR2 SASEGT come from the germline V gene. This CDR3 has 18 amino acids. In nucleotides, the CDR3 is TGTGCCAGCAGTGCGTATTATTCCGGCGGGGGAACCTCCTACGAGCAGTACTTC. This encodes CASSAYYSGGGTSYEQYF.

This chain uses TRBV19 with TRBJ1-1; 8 nucleotides align to TRBD1. Trimming at V came to 5 bases and at J to 5 bases, leaving 7 bases not matched to a gene. The CDR3 has 14 amino acids. CDR1 and CDR2 (germline): LNHDA, SQIVND (reference sequence). CDR3 nucleotides: TGTGCCAGTAGTTTTTCGGACAGGGTGACTGAAGCTTTCTTT. It is translated as CASSFSDRVTEAFF.

The chain joins TRBV11-3 to TRBJ1-4, with D unclear. Looked up from germline, CDR1 is SGHNT and CDR2 is YENEEA. V lost 5 bases, J lost 3 bases, and 19 bases lay in between. The CDR3 has 17 residues. The CDR3, as DNA: TGTGCCAGCAGCCACCTGTCCTCGACATCTTCTAATGAAAAACTGTTTTTT. This sequence encodes CASSHLSSTSSNEKLFF.

The V call is TRBV7-2, the J call TRBJ2-7, with TRBD1 matching 11 bases. CDR1 SGHTA and CDR2 FQGNSA come from the germline V gene. The V segment lost 5 bases and the J segment 5 bases; nucleotides outside the gene matches: 8. CDR3 length: 15 amino acids. CDR3 nucleotide sequence: TGTGCCAGCAGCGGAAGGACAGGGGGCTTCAACGAGCAGTACTTC. Amino acid sequence: CASSGRTGGFNEQYF.

The gene calls are TRBV6-5 and TRBJ1-4; tentative D call: TRBD1 (6 bases). The CDR3 totals 14 residues. Trimming took 2 bases from V and 7 from J, leaving 11 bases between them. Germline V gives CDR1 MNHEY, CDR2 SVGAGI. The CDR3 DNA reads as TGTGCCAGCAGTTACAGAGGGGGAATTGAAAAACTGTTTTTT. The encoded protein is CASSYRGGIEKLFF.

The rearrangement uses TRBV29-1 and TRBJ2-1; TRBD1 aligns across 8 bases. The trim removed 4 bases at V and 7 bases at J, leaving 9 bases unmatched. Germline V gene lookup returns CDR1 SQVTM and CDR2 ANQGSEA. This CDR3 region has 14 residues. Written as DNA, the CDR3 is TGCAGCGTTGGGGACAGGAAGATTTCAAATGAGCAGTTCTTC. As protein: CSVGDRKISNEQFF.

This clone was detected a few times. The J gene is TRBJ1-2, the V gene TRBV5-1; 8 bases match TRBD1. V shed 4 bases and J 7 bases; nucleotides not matched to a gene: 9. CDR1 is SGHRS and CDR2 is YFSETQ in the germline V gene. The CDR3 consists of 14 residues. The CDR3 spells CASSGGTGVLGYTF. CDR3 sequence (DNA): TGCGCCAGCAGCGGAGGGACAGGTGTACTTGGCTACACCTTC.

V usage is TRBV6-1 and J usage is TRBJ1-1, with 7 bases fitting TRBD1. V dropped 7 bases and J dropped 1; count of bases not matched to a gene: 6. The V gene's germline CDR1 is MNHNS and CDR2 SASEGT. There are 14 residues in the CDR3. Here the CDR3 reads CASTRGTANTEAFF. CDR3 sequence (DNA): TGTGCCAGCACCCGAGGGACAGCGAACACTGAAGCTTTCTTT.

The V call is TRBV13, the J call TRBJ2-1; 10 bases map to TRBD2. Germline loops: CDR1 PRHDT, CDR2 FYEKMQ (reference sequence). Losses at the gene ends were 5 bases for V and 4 bases for J; bases not matched to a gene: 11. The CDR3 spans 17 residues. CDR3: CASSLWGSGGTYNEQFF. The CDR3 nucleotides read TGTGCCAGCAGCCTCTGGGGTAGCGGGGGGACATACAATGAGCAGTTCTTC.

The chain combines TRBV10-3 with TRBJ1-4; D might be TRBD1 (5 bases). There are 14 residues in the CDR3. V lost 10 bases, J lost 8 bases, and 20 bases lay in between. Germline V gene lookup returns CDR1 ENHRY and CDR2 SYGVKD. CDR3 DNA sequence: TGTGCCACGGCACGGGGGGGGGATGGAGAAAAACTGTTTTTT. It codes for CATARGGDGEKLFF.

The rearrangement uses TRBV4-3 and TRBJ1-6, with 8 bases matching TRBD1. V gave up 0 bases and J gave up 8 bases; unmatched junction bases: 6. Germline CDR1 and CDR2: LGHNA and YSLEER. CDR3 length equals 16 residues. DNA for the CDR3: TGCGCCAGCAGCCAAGACTCAGGACAGGGATATTCACCCCTCCACTTT. It codes for CASSQDSGQGYSPLHF.

V usage is TRBV5-8 and J usage is TRBJ2-5; 7 positions agree with TRBD2. The J segment lost 5 bases and the V segment lost 3 bases, leaving 10 bases of the junction unmatched. CDR3 length: 15 amino acids. The germline V gene has CDR1 SGHTS and CDR2 YDEGEE. CDR3 in DNA: TGTGCCAGCAGCTGGGAGAGCGGGGCAGGGGAGACCCAGTACTTC. Encoded protein: CASSWESGAGETQYF.

The chain links TRBV6-1 to TRBJ1-2, with D tentatively TRBD1 (5 bases). This CDR3 is built from 20 residues. V gave up 0 bases and J gave up 8 bases, with 31 bases separating them. Germline V gene lookup returns CDR1 MNHNS and CDR2 SASEGT. CDR3 sequence reads: CASSEARTGGIGLRSWGYTF. The CDR3 DNA reads TGTGCCAGCAGTGAAGCGAGGACCGGGGGAATTGGTCTAAGGTCTTGGGGCTACACCTTC.

The chain is built from TRBV27 and TRBJ1-6; D remains ambiguous. The length of the CDR3 is 14 residues. The V gene lost 2 bases and the J gene lost 10 bases, with 12 bases spanning the gap. CDR1 is MNHEY and CDR2 is SMNVEV in the germline V gene (reference sequence). CDR3 DNA: TGTGCCAGCAGTTTACGAGGGTCGGGATCACCCCTCCACTTT. Its translation is CASSLRGSGSPLHF.